Below, one T cell receptor (beta chain) is given with its context. Antigen: not known. The read ends 3 residues before the CDR3 terminus; that terminus is restored from the germline J gene. The sample has other DNA sequences that encode this CDR3 too. The data belong to a study of T cells in women clearing cervical HPV infection. Study-level background: Control women cleared a single incident HPV16 infection within 12 months. Study results and caveats: TRBV6-7 abundance was lower in cases than controls (0.11% versus 0.16%). CIN3+ cases had significantly higher TCR richness than controls; evenness did not differ.

This CDR3 spans 15 amino acids. V was pared by 2 bases and J by 2 bases, with 2 bases of the junction left unmatched. Germline values: CDR1 SGHTA, CDR2 FQGNSA. The data were produced by immunoSEQ multiplex PCR, yet TCRdb's version contains in-frame clones alone and is incomplete. The sample table sets out tens of thousands of clones. Source material: blood buffy coat. This sequence was found in a woman aged 18 to 75 with a cervical HPV16 infection that either progressed to CIN3+ or cleared (not recorded which). V is TRBV7-2 and J is TRBJ2-2; 7 nucleotides match TRBD1. CDR3 residues: CASSLRTGNTGELFF. Incomplete CDR3 DNA: TGTGCCAGCAGCTTACGGACAGGTAACACCGGGGAG.